This T cell receptor (beta chain) is from a study of regulatory T cells in long-lasting Graves disease. About the research overall: Under 3 months of antithyroid drugs had been taken by newly diagnosed Graves' patients.

This CDR3 has 16 amino acids. Germline V gene sequence: CDR1 SGHAT, CDR2 FQNNGV. With 2 bases clipped from V and 4 bases from J, the junction kept 6 bases outside the gene matches. This clonotype was seen many times. Combining iRepertoire HTBI primers with Arm-PCR of CDR3 regions, the authors built TCR beta libraries. One entry per CDR3 protein results from TCRdb running MiXCR on the multiplex PCR reads. The sample consists of 550,000 to 650,000 distinct CDR3 sequences, about 16% of them appearing once. Time point noted: newly diagnosed GD, antithyroid drugs for less than 3 months. With RNA extracted from PBMCs as input, the TCR library was made. The same specimen was also included in a second study, on T cells in Graves' hyperthyroidism and ophthalmopathy.

This chain joins TRBV11-2 and TRBJ2-1, with 9 bases aligning to TRBD2. The sequences come from peripheral blood mononuclear cells (PBMCs), collected at new diagnosis, from a patient treated with antithyroid drugs. The sequence was collected from a man aged 18 to 29 with Graves disease. The CDR3 region is CASSLHQGLAYNEQFF. CDR3 in DNA: TGTGCCAGCAGCTTACATCAGGGACTAGCATACAATGAGCAGTTCTTC.